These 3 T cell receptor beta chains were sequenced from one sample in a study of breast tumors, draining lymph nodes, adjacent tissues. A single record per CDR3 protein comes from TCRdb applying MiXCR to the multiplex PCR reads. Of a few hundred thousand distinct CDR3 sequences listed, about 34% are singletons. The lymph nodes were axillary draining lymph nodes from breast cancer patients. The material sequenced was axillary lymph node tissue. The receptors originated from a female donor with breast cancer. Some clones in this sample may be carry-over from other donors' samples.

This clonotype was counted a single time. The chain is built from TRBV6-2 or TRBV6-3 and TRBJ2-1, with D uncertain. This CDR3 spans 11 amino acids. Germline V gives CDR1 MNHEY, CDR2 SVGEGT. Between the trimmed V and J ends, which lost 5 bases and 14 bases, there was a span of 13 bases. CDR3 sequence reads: CASSHPTSKFF. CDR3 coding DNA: TGTGCCAGCAGTCACCCCACCTCGAAGTTCTTC.

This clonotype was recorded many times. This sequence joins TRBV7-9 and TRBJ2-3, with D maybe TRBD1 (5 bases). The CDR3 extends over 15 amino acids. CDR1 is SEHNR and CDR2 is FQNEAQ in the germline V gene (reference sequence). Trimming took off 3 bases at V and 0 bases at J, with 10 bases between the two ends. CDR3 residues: CASSLRTTSTDTQYF. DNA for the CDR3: TGTGCCAGCAGCTTGAGGACAACTAGCACAGATACGCAGTATTTT.

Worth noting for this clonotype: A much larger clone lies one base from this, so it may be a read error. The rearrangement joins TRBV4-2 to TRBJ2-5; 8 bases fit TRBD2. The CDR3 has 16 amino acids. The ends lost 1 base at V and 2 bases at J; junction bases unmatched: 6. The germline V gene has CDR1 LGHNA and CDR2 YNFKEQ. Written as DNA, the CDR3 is TGTGCCAGCAGCCAAGCTAAACCTAGCGGGCAAGAGACCCAGTACTTC. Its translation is CASSQAKPSGQETQYF.